The 22 T cell receptor beta chains below all came from one sample that was sequenced in a study of blood T cell repertoires in COVID-19. Assay: immunoSEQ multiplex PCR; the TCRdb copy retains only in-frame clones and omits some. The table records roughly 180,000 clones, around 81% of them present only once. Source material: peripheral blood. Receptor source: a middle-aged woman with COVID-19, enrolled during active disease.

The CDR3 nucleotides read TGTGCCAGCAAACTAGCGGGGGGCCAAACCCCCTACAATGAGCAGTTCTTC. Translation: CASKLAGGQTPYNEQFF. This chain joins TRBV11-2 and TRBJ2-1, with 12 nucleotides matching TRBD2. The CDR3 totals 17 residues. CDR1 and CDR2 (germline): SGHAT, FQNNGV. The ends lost 7 bases at V and 2 bases at J; junction bases unmatched: 9.

The rearrangement joins TRBV7-9 to TRBJ2-7, with 9 bases identical to TRBD2. Trimming removed 8 bases from V and 6 bases from J; junction bases left unmatched: 14. Germline assignment: CDR1 SEHNR and CDR2 FQNEAQ (reference sequence). This CDR3 comprises 15 residues. The CDR3 here is CASRATGTSISEQYF. The CDR3 DNA sequence: TGTGCCAGCCGCGCCACCGGGACTAGCATCTCCGAGCAGTACTTC. The full variable domain, in which reference TRBV7-9 and TRBJ2-7 provide the parts outside the CDR3, is DTGVSQNPRHKITKRGQNVTFRCDPISEHNRLYWYRQTLGQGPEFLTYFQNEAQLEKSRLLSDRFSAERPKGSFSTLEIQRTEQGDSAMYLCASRATGTSISEQYFGPGTRLTVT.

This chain uses TRBV18 with TRBJ2-3, with 8 bases matching TRBD2. The CDR3 totals 16 residues. Per germline, CDR1 KGHSH and CDR2 LQKENI. With 2 bases clipped from V and 2 bases from J, the junction kept 6 bases outside the gene matches. The CDR3 DNA reads as TGTGCCAGCTCACCAGGTAGCGGGACGTTCACAGATACGCAGTATTTT. It is translated as CASSPGSGTFTDTQYF. Supplemented by reference TRBV18 and TRBJ2-3, the full variable domain reads NAGVMQNPRHLVRRRGQEARLRCSPMKGHSHVYWYRQLPEEGLKFMVYLQKENIIDESGMPKERFSAEFPKEGPSILRIQQVVRGDSAAYFCASSPGSGTFTDTQYFGPGTRLTVL.

V usage is TRBV3-1 (or the pseudogene TRBV3-2) and J usage is TRBJ2-5; no definite D call. Trimming left V 4 bases short and J 5 bases short, with 17 bases between. Germline V gene data show CDR1 as LGHDT and CDR2 as YNNKEL (reference sequence). This CDR3 has 15 amino acids. CDR3 amino acids: CASSLRTPRKETQYF. DNA for the CDR3: TGTGCCAGCAGCCTACGAACACCTCGTAAGGAGACCCAGTACTTC.

This rearrangement joins TRBV7-3 to TRBJ1-2; 7 nucleotides line up with TRBD1. The V and J ends lost 5 bases and 10 bases, in that order; junction bases with no gene match: 10. CDR1 is SGHTA and CDR2 is FQGTGA in the germline V gene. This CDR3 spans 13 amino acids. CDR3 bases: TGTGCCAGCAGCGAACGACAGGGTTTGCCCTACACCTTC. This gives the protein CASSERQGLPYTF.

The chain carries TRBV13 and TRBJ2-5, with 11 bases lining up with TRBD2. The germline V gene encodes CDR1 PRHDT and CDR2 FYEKMQ (reference sequence). Germline trimming cut 5 bases from V and 4 bases from J; bases unmatched to any gene: 3. CDR3 length: 14 amino acids. DNA for the CDR3: TGTGCCAGCAGCAGGGGGACTAGCGGAGAGACCCAGTACTTC. Amino acid sequence: CASSRGTSGETQYF.

The CDR3 loop reads CSGANTGELFF. The CDR3 DNA is TGCAGCGGCGCGAACACCGGGGAGCTGTTTTTT. This rearrangement joins TRBV29-1 to TRBJ2-2; D ambiguous. CDR3 length: 11 residues. The V end lost 7 bases, the J end lost 0 bases, and 3 bases lay between the germline ends. From germline, CDR1 is SQVTM and CDR2 ANQGSEA.

The chain carries TRBV9 and TRBJ2-5, with D tentatively TRBD2 (6 bases). The V gene lost 1 base and the J gene lost 5 bases, with 15 bases spanning the gap. This CDR3 region has 15 residues. CDR1 and CDR2 from the germline V gene are SGDLS and YYNGEE. The CDR3 region is CASSVSSGLTETQYF. The CDR3 DNA sequence: TGTGCCAGCAGCGTATCCAGCGGGCTTACGGAGACCCAGTACTTC.

The CDR3 DNA is TGTGCCAGCTCACCAACAATTGGACGTCTTTCAGGGAAGACTGAAGCTTTCTTT. Amino acids: CASSPTIGRLSGKTEAFF. This chain uses TRBV18 with TRBJ1-1; possibly TRBD1 for D (5 bases). Germline loops: CDR1 KGHSH, CDR2 LQKENI. This CDR3 has 18 residues. Trimming pared 2 bases from V and 5 bases from J, leaving 24 bases between. The entire variable domain, with the rest obtained from reference TRBV18 and TRBJ1-1, is as follows: NAGVMQNPRHLVRRRGQEARLRCSPMKGHSHVYWYRQLPEEGLKFMVYLQKENIIDESGMPKERFSAEFPKEGPSILRIQQVVRGDSAAYFCASSPTIGRLSGKTEAFFGQGTRLTVV.

The chain links TRBV10-1 to TRBJ2-7; D gene unclear. The CDR3 contains 15 residues. Looked up from germline, CDR1 is WNHNN and CDR2 is SYGVQD (reference sequence). Trimming took 0 bases from V and 2 from J, leaving 11 bases between them. The CDR3 spells CASSESAQPPYEQYF. The CDR3, as DNA: TGCGCCAGCAGTGAGTCGGCTCAACCCCCCTACGAGCAGTACTTC.

The CDR3: CASSRPRRGSRTDTQYF. The CDR3 nucleotides are TGTGCCAGCAGCAGGCCTCGTAGAGGCTCTAGGACAGATACGCAGTATTTT. The chain is built from TRBV21-1 and TRBJ2-3; no DNA check was done on the table's D call, TRBD2. TRBV21-1 is listed as a pseudogene. CDR3 length equals 17 residues.

The rearrangement joins TRBV5-6 to TRBJ1-3; D is perhaps TRBD1 (5 bases). The CDR3 has 14 amino acids. Germline lookup yields CDR1 SGHDT and CDR2 YYEEEE. V was trimmed by 5 bases and J by 4 bases, leaving 13 bases between them. The CDR3 loop is CASRFRGPGNTIYF. In DNA form, the CDR3 reads TGTGCCAGCAGGTTTAGGGGTCCCGGAAACACCATATATTTT.

This chain connects TRBV6-5 to TRBJ2-1; 7 bases align to TRBD2. Germline V CDR1 and CDR2: MNHEY, SVGAGI. V shed 6 bases and J 2 bases; nucleotides not matched to a gene: 4. The length of the CDR3 is 14 residues. CDR3 in DNA: TGTGCCAGCAGGACCGGGACTACCTACAATGAGCAGTTCTTC. This translates into CASRTGTTYNEQFF.

This clone was recorded only once. The rearrangement links TRBV3-1 (or the pseudogene TRBV3-2) to TRBJ2-3; a weak D match, TRBD2 (6 bases). The germline V and J ends were trimmed by 4 bases and 4 bases, with 15 bases remaining between them. This CDR3 comprises 15 residues. Germline CDR1 is LGHDT and CDR2 is YNNKEL (reference sequence). CDR3 coding DNA: TGTGCCAGCAGCCTCCTCGGGGGTCCGGCAGATACGCAGTATTTT. It is translated as CASSLLGGPADTQYF.

The gene calls are TRBV7-9 and TRBJ1-5, with TRBD1 as a possible D gene (5 bases). This CDR3 has 16 amino acids. Trimming left V 1 base short and J 0 bases short, with 10 bases between. The germline gives CDR1 SEHNR, CDR2 FQNEAQ (reference sequence). The CDR3 DNA sequence: TGTGCCAGCAGCTTAGACGGGAGGGGTAGCAATCAGCCCCAGCATTTT. It encodes CASSLDGRGSNQPQHF. Based on the CDR3 plus reference TRBV7-9 and TRBJ1-5, the full variable domain is DTGVSQNPRHKITKRGQNVTFRCDPISEHNRLYWYRQTLGQGPEFLTYFQNEAQLEKSRLLSDRFSAERPKGSFSTLEIQRTEQGDSAMYLCASSLDGRGSNQPQHFGDGTRLSIL.

Only one count was recorded for this clone. The chain recombines TRBV6-5 with TRBJ1-1; 11 nucleotides align to TRBD1. The CDR3 contains 14 residues. CDR1 is MNHEY, CDR2 SVGAGI, per germline. V shed 2 bases and J 6 bases; nucleotides not matched to a gene: 2. CDR3 loop: CASSYTGQGAEAFF. CDR3 DNA sequence: TGTGCCAGCAGTTACACGGGACAGGGGGCTGAAGCTTTCTTT.

The chain combines TRBV7-9 with TRBJ1-5; 7 positions agree with TRBD1. CDR1 is SEHNR and CDR2 is FQNEAQ in the germline V gene (reference sequence). Germline trimming cut 4 bases from V and 1 base from J; bases unmatched to any gene: 1. The CDR3 contains 14 residues. The CDR3 DNA follows: TGTGCCAGCAGCTCGACAGGGAGCAATCAGCCCCAGCATTTT. The encoded protein is CASSSTGSNQPQHF.

The chain has TRBV10-2 and TRBJ2-1; 8 nucleotides line up with TRBD2. Germline lookup yields CDR1 WSHSY and CDR2 SAAADI. The CDR3 spans 16 residues. With 4 bases clipped from V and 1 base from J, the junction kept 6 bases outside the gene matches. The CDR3 protein is CASSGILADSYNEQFF. CDR3 coding DNA: TGCGCCAGCAGTGGGATACTAGCGGATTCCTACAATGAGCAGTTCTTC.

The genes are TRBV6-6 and TRBJ2-5; the match to TRBD1 covers 7 bases. CDR1 is MNHNY, CDR2 SVGAGI, per germline (reference sequence). The trim removed 6 bases at V and 5 bases at J, leaving 6 bases unmatched. This CDR3 has 13 residues. The CDR3 region has the DNA TGTGCCAGCAGGTACAGGGGTCTCGAGACCCAGTACTTC. Encoded protein: CASRYRGLETQYF.

This chain links TRBV7-9 with TRBJ2-5; TRBD2 might be the D (6 bases). Germline V CDR1 and CDR2: SEHNR, FQNEAQ (reference sequence). Trimming cost V 3 bases and J 4 bases, with 15 bases left between them. The CDR3 spans 15 residues. The CDR3 spells CASSFTGTGLETQYF. The DNA for the CDR3 is TGTGCCAGCAGCTTTACCGGGACTGGTTTAGAGACCCAGTACTTC. The full variable domain, in which reference TRBV7-9 and TRBJ2-5 provide the parts outside the CDR3, is DTGVSQNPRHKITKRGQNVTFRCDPISEHNRLYWYRQTLGQGPEFLTYFQNEAQLEKSRLLSDRFSAERPKGSFSTLEIQRTEQGDSAMYLCASSFTGTGLETQYFGPGTRLLVL.

The chain couples TRBV6-6 to TRBJ2-2; 14 positions agree with TRBD2. CDR3 length: 20 residues. Germline CDR1 and CDR2: MNHNY and SVGAGI (reference sequence). V lost 5 bases to trimming and J lost 2 bases; unmatched junction nucleotides: 13. CDR3 amino acids: CASSLAGTSGSWRNTGELFF. The CDR3 DNA reads TGTGCCAGCAGTCTCGCCGGGACTAGCGGGAGTTGGAGAAACACCGGGGAGCTGTTTTTT.

V gene TRBV5-1 combines with J gene TRBJ2-3, with 11 bases identical to TRBD2. CDR3 length equals 18 residues. J lost 2 bases, V lost 0 bases, and 8 bases had no gene match. Germline CDR1 and CDR2: SGHRS and YFSETQ. The CDR3 nucleotides read TGCGCCAGCAGCTTGGAAACTAGCGGGAGTTTCTTCACAGATACGCAGTATTTT. The encoded protein is CASSLETSGSFFTDTQYF.